The source of this TCR beta chain is a study of blood T cell repertoires in COVID-19. Profiled with immunoSEQ multiplex PCR; TCRdb holds only in-frame clones, not every one. The sample consists of 200,000 to 250,000 clones, more than 70% of them appearing once. Germline CDR1 reads SGDLS; CDR2 reads YYNGEE. V gave up 5 bases and J gave up 7 bases; unmatched junction bases: 12. This CDR3 region has 16 residues. This chain joins TRBV9 and TRBJ2-1; 10 bases are a match to TRBD2. Sequencing was performed on peripheral blood. This TCR derives from a man aged 50-60 years with COVID-19, enrolled during active disease. In nucleotides, the CDR3 is TGTGCCAGCAGACCAAGCCTAGCGGGAGTTGGGAATGAGCAGTTCTTC. As protein: CASRPSLAGVGNEQFF.